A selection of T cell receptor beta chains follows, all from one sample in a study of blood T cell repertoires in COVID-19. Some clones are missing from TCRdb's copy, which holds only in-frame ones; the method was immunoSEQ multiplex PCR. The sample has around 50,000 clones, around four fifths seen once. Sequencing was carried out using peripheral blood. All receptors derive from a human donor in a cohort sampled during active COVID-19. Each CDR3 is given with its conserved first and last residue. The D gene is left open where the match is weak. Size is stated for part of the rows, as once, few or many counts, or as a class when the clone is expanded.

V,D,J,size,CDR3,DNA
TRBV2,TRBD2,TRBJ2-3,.,CASSEDLRLAGGYF,TGTGCCAGCAGTGAAGATCTTAGACTAGCGGGCGGATATTTT
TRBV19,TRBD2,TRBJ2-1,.,CASSNRGGWDEQFF,TGTGCCAGTAGTAACCGGGGGGGGTGGGATGAGCAGTTCTTC
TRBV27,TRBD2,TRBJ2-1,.,CASSGYVAGGRNEQFF,TGTGCCAGCAGTGGCTACGTAGCGGGGGGGCGCAATGAGCAGTTCTTC
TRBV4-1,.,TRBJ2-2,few,CASSQSQGIGELFF,TGCGCCAGCAGCCAAAGCCAGGGGATCGGGGAGCTGTTTTTT
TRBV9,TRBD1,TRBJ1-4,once,CASSVQGAGREKLFF,TGTGCCAGCAGCGTACAGGGGGCAGGTCGGGAAAAACTGTTTTTT
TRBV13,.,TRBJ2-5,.,CASSFDDVGQETQYF,TGTGCCAGCAGCTTTGACGACGTCGGGCAAGAGACCCAGTACTTC
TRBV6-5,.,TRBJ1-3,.,CASRGAVNSGNTIYF,TGTGCCAGCAGGGGAGCAGTGAACTCTGGAAACACCATATATTTT
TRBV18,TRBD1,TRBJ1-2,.,CASSLQGADYGYTF,TGTGCCAGCTCGCTACAGGGGGCGGATTATGGCTACACCTTC
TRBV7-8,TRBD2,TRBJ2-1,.,CASSLITSGGHNEQFF,TGTGCCAGCAGCTTAATAACTAGCGGGGGGCACAATGAGCAGTTCTTC
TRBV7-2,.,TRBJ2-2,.,CASSLRGTGELFF,TGTGCCAGCAGCCTAAGGGGGACCGGGGAGCTGTTTTTT
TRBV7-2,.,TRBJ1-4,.,CASSSRRDGKLFF,TGTGCCAGCAGCTCCCGCAGGGATGGTAAACTGTTTTTT
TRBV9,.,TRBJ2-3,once,CASSSGSLTDTQYF,TGTGCCAGCAGTTCAGGCTCACTCACAGATACGCAGTATTTT
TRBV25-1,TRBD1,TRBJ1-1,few,CASSEQRTGDHTEAFF,TGTGCCAGCAGTGAACAGAGGACAGGAGACCACACTGAAGCTTTCTTT
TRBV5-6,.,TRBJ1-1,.,CASSLGRGTEAFF,TGTGCCAGCAGCCTTGGAAGGGGCACTGAAGCTTTCTTT
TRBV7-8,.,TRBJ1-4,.,CASSPLRESEKLFF,TGTGCCAGCAGCCCCCTTCGTGAGAGTGAAAAACTGTTTTTT
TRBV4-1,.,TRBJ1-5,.,CASSQDGQPQHF,TGCGCCAGCAGCCAAGACGGGCAGCCCCAGCATTTT
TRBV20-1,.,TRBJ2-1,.,CSARLMSEQFF,TGCAGTGCTAGACTCATGAGTGAGCAGTTCTTC
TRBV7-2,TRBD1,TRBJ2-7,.,CASTPGQGSYEQYF,TGTGCCAGCACACCGGGACAGGGCTCCTACGAGCAGTACTTC
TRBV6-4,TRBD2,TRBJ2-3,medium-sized,CASSDSSGGADTQYF,TGTGCCAGCAGTGACTCTAGCGGGGGGGCAGATACGCAGTATTTT
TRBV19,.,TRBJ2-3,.,CASSTGGPTDTQYF,TGTGCCAGTAGTACCGGGGGTCCCACAGATACGCAGTATTTT
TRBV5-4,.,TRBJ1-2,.,CASSLETGSGYTF,TGTGCCAGCAGCTTGGAAACGGGGAGCGGCTACACCTTC
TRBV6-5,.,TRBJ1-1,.,CASSYPGNTEAFF,TGTGCCAGCAGTTATCCAGGGAACACTGAAGCTTTCTTT
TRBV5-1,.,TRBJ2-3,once,CASRLSTRVGFTDTQYF,TGCGCCAGCAGGTTATCGACCAGGGTAGGGTTCACAGATACGCAGTATTTT
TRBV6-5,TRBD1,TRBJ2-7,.,CASSYTSGGPYEQYF,TGTGCCAGCAGTTACACGTCAGGGGGCCCCTACGAGCAGTACTTC
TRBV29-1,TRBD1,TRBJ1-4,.,CSAITGTGAEKLFF,TGCAGCGCTATAACCGGGACAGGGGCCGAAAAACTGTTTTTT
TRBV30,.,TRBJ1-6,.,CAGRQEYNSPLHF,TGTGCCGGGAGACAGGAGTATAATTCACCCCTCCACTTT
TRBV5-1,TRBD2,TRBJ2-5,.,CASTAGGYQETQYF,TGCGCCAGCACTGCGGGGGGGTACCAAGAGACCCAGTACTTC
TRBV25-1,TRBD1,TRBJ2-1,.,CASMTGVSNEQFF,TGTGCCAGCATGACAGGGGTTTCCAATGAGCAGTTCTTC
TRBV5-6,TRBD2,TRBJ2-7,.,CASRGSGEAYEQYF,TGTGCCAGCAGAGGGAGCGGGGAAGCCTACGAGCAGTACTTC
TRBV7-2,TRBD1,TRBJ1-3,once,CASSPRQGEGGNTIYF,TGTGCCAGCAGCCCCCGACAGGGAGAAGGTGGAAACACCATATATTTT
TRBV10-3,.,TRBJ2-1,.,CAISESGGNEQFF,TGTGCCATCAGTGAGTCGGGGGGCAATGAGCAGTTCTTC
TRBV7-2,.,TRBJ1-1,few,CASSLATGNTEAFF,TGTGCCAGCAGCTTAGCGACAGGGAACACTGAAGCTTTCTTT
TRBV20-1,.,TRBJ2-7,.,CSAADSYEQYF,TGCAGTGCAGCCGACTCCTACGAGCAGTACTTC
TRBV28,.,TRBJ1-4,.,CASSLGGVEKLFF,TGTGCCAGCAGTTTGGGAGGTGTGGAAAAACTGTTTTTT
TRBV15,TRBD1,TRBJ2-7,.,CATSSYRGYEQYF,TGTGCCACCAGCAGTTACAGGGGCTACGAGCAGTACTTC
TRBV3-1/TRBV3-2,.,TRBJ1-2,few,CASSDRTASNYGYTF,TGTGCCAGCAGCGACCGGACAGCATCTAACTATGGCTACACCTTC
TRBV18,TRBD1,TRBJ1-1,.,CASSLDSGGTEAFF,TGTGCCAGCTCACTGGATTCAGGGGGCACTGAAGCTTTCTTT
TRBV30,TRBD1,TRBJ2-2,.,CAWAGQANTGELFF,TGTGCCTGGGCGGGACAGGCAAACACCGGGGAGCTGTTTTTT
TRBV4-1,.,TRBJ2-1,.,CASSQDARGSYNEQFF,TGCGCCAGCAGCCAAGATGCGAGAGGTTCCTACAATGAGCAGTTCTTC
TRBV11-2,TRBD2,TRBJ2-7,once,CASSPQLAGGRGEQYF,TGTGCCAGCAGCCCACAACTAGCGGGGGGGCGCGGCGAGCAGTACTTC
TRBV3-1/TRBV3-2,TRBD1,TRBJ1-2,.,CASSQRVSITGVGYTF,TGTGCCAGCAGCCAAAGGGTGTCGATTACAGGGGTAGGCTACACCTTC
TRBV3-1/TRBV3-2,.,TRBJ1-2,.,CASSPTSQSNYGYTF,TGTGCCAGCAGCCCCACCTCGCAGTCTAACTATGGCTACACCTTC
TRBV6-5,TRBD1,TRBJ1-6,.,CASSYRDSENSPLHF,TGTGCCAGCAGTTACAGGGACAGTGAAAATTCACCCCTCCACTTT
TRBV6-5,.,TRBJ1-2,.,CASTSPLRGYYGYTF,TGTGCCAGCACCTCTCCCTTAAGGGGATACTATGGCTACACCTTC
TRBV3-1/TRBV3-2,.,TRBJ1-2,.,CASSQAPQTNYGYTF,TGTGCCAGCAGCCAAGCCCCCCAGACTAACTATGGCTACACCTTC